This entry lists 3 T cell receptor beta chains sequenced from one sample in a study of OX40 agonist ivuxolimab in advanced cancers. Only in-frame clones appear in the TCRdb table, and some are missing; sequencing was by immunoSEQ multiplex PCR. The data hold 70,000 or so clones, with about 85% observed a single time. Material: CD4+ or CD8+ T cells sorted from blood, obtained in a trial of the OX40 agonist ivuxolimab. The receptors were sampled from an adult with an advanced solid tumor such as melanoma, head and neck, liver or kidney cancer.

The chain links TRBV7-2 to TRBJ2-5, with D unclear. Between the trimmed V and J ends, which lost 2 bases and 1 base, there was a span of 8 bases. Per germline, CDR1 SGHTA and CDR2 FQGNSA. This CDR3 comprises 14 residues. The chain's CDR3 is CASSLTTTQETQYF. CDR3 nucleotide sequence: TGTGCCAGCAGCTTAACGACAACCCAAGAGACCCAGTACTTC.

The chain links TRBV15 to TRBJ1-5; weak D call: TRBD1 (6 bases). Germline CDR1 reads LNHNV; CDR2 reads YYDKDF (reference sequence). The CDR3 extends over 12 amino acids. Trimming cost V 3 bases and J 12 bases, with 12 bases left between them. DNA for the CDR3: TGTGCCACCAGCAGGGTACAGGGAAACCAGCATTTT. This sequence encodes CATSRVQGNQHF.

The chain joins TRBV9 to TRBJ1-2; no clear D. Germline CDR1 is SGDLS and CDR2 is YYNGEE. V was pared by 7 bases and J by 2 bases, with 12 bases between. This CDR3 is 13 amino acids long. The CDR3 region is CASSSAANYGYTF. The CDR3 region has the DNA TGTGCCAGCTCCTCGGCAGCGAACTATGGCTACACCTTC. Full variable domain (outside the CDR3, taken from reference TRBV9 and TRBJ1-2): DSGVTQTPKHLITATGQRVTLRCSPRSGDLSVYWYQQSLDQGLQFLIQYYNGEERAKGNILERFSAQQFPDLHSELNLSSLELGDSALYFCASSSAANYGYTFGSGTRLTVV.